This T cell receptor (beta chain) is drawn from a study of cytomegalovirus exposure and HLA in healthy donors. Clones were sequenced by immunoSEQ multiplex PCR, and TCRdb holds only the in-frame ones, with some missing. This sample has under 65,000 clones, with about 92% found just once. The CDR3 loop spans 15 amino acids. The ends were cut back, 5 bases at V and 4 bases at J, with 18 bases in the middle. Per germline, CDR1 SGDLS and CDR2 YYNGEE. This receptor was obtained from a woman aged 18-30 years in good health and CMV-seropositive. The chain carries TRBV9 and TRBJ1-1; D might be TRBD1 (6 bases). The material sequenced was PBMCs. DNA for the CDR3: TGTGCCAGCAGGAAGGGACATCAGGCGGGCACTGAAGCTTTCTTT. It is translated as CASRKGHQAGTEAFF.